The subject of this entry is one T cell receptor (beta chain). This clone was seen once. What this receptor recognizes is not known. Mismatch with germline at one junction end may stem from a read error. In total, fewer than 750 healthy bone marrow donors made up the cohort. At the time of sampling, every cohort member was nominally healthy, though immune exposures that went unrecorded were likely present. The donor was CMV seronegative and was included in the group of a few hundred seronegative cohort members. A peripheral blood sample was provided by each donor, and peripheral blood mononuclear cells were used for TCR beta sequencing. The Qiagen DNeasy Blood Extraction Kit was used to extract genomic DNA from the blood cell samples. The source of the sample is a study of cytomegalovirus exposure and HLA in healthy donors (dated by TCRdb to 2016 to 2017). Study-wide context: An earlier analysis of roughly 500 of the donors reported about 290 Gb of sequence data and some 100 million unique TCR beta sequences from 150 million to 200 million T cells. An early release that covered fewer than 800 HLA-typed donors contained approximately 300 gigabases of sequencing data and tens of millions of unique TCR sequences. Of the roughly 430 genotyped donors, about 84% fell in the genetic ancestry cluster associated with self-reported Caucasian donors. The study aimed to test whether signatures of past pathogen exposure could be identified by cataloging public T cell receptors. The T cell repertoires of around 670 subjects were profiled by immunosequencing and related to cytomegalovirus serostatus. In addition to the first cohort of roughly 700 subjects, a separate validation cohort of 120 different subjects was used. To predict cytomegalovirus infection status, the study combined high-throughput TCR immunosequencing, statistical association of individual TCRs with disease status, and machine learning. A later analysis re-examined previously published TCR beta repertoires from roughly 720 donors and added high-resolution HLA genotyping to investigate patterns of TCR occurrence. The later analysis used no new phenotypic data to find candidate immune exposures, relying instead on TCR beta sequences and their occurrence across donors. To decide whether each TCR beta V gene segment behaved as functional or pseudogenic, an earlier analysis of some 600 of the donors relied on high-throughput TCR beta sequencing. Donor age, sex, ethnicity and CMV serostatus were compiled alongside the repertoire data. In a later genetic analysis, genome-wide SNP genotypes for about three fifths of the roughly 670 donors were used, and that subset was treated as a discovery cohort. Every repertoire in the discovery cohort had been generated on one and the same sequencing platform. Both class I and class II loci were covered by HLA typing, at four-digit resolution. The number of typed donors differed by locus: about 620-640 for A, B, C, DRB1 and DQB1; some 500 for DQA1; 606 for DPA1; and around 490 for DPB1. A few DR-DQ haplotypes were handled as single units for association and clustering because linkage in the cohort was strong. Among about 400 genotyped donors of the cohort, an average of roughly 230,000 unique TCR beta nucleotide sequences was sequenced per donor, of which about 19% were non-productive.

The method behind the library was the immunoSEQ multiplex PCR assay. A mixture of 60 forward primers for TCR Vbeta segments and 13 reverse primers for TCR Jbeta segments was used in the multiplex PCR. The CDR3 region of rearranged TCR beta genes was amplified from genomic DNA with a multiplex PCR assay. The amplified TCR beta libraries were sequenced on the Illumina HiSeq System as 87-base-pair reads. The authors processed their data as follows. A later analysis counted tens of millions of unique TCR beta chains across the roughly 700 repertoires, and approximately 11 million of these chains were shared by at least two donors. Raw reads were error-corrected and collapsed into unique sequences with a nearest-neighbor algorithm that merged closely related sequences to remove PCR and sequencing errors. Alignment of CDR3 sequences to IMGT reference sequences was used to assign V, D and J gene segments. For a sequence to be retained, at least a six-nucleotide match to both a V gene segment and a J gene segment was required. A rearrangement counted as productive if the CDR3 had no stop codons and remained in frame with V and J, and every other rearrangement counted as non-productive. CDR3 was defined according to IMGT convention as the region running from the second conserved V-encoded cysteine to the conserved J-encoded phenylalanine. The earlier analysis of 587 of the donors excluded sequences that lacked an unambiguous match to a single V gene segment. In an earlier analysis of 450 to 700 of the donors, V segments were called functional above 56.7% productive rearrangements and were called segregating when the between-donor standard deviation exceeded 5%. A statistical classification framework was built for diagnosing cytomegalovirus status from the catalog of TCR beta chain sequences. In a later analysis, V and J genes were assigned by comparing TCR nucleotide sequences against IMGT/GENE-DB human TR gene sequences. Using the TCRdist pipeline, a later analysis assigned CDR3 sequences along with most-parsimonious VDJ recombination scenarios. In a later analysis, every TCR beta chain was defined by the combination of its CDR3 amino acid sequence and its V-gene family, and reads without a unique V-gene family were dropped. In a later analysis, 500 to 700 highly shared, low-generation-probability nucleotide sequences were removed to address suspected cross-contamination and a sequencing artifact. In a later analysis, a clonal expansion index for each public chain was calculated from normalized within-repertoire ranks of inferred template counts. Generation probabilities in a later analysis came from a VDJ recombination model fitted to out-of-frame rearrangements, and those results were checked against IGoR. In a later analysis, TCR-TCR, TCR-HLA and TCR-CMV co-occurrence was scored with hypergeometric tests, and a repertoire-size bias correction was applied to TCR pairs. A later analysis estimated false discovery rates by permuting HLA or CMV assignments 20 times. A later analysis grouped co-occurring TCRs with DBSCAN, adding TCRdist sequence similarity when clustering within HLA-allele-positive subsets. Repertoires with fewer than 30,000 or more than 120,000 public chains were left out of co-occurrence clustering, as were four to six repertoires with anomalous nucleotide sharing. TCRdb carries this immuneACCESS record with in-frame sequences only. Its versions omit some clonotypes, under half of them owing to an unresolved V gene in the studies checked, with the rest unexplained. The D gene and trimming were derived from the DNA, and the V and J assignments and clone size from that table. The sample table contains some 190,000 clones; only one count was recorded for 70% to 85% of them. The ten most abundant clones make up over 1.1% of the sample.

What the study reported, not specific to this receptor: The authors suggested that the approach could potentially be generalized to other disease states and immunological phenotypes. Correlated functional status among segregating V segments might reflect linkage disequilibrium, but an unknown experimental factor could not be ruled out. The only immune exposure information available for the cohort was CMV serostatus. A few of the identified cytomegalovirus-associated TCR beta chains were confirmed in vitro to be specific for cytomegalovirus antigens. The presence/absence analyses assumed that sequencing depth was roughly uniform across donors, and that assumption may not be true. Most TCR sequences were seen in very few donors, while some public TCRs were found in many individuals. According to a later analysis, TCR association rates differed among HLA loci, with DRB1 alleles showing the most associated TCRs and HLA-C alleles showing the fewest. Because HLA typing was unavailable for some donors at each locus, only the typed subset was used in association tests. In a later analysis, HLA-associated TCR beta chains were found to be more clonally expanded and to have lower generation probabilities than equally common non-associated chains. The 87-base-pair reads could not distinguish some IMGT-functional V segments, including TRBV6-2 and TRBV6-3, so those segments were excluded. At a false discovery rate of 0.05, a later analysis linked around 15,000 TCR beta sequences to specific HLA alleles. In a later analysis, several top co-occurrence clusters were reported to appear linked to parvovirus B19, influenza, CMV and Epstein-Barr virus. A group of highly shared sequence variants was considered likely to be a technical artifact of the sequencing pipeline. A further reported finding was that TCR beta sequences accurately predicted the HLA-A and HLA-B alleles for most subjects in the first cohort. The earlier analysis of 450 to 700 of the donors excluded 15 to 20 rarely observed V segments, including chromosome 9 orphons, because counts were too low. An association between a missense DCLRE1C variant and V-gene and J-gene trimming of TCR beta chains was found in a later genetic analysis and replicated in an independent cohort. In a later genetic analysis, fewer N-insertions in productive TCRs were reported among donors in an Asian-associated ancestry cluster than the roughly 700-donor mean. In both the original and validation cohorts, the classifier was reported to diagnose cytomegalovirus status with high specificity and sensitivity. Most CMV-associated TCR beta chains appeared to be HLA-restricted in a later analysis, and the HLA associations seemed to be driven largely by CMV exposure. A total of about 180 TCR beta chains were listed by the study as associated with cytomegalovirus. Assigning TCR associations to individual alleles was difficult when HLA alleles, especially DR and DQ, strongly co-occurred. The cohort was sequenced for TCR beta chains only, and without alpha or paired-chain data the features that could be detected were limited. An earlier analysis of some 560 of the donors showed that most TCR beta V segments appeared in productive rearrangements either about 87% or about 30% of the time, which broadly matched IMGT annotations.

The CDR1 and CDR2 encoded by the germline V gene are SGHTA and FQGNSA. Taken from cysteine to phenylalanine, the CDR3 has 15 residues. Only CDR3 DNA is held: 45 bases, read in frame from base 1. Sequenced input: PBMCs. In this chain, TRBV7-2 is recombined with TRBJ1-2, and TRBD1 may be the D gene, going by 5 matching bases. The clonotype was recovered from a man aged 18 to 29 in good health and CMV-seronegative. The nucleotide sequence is TGTGCCAGCAGCTTAGCCAGGGTACCTAACTATGGCAACACCTTC. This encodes CASSLARVPNYGNTF.